The 8 T cell receptor beta chains reported below all come from one sample, sequenced in a study of identical twins. TCRdb re-called the 5' RACE reads through MiXCR, storing one row per CDR3 protein. The table has fewer than 350,000 distinct CDR3 sequences, around 8.8% seen once; the top ten hold around 2.1%. These records were also assigned to another study, of yellow fever vaccine responses in identical twins.

Input material: memory (CD45RO+) T cells sorted from blood. All receptors derive from a woman younger than 35 in good health.

This chain links TRBV28 with TRBJ2-7; D unresolved. CDR3 length: 16 amino acids. V lost 6 bases and J lost 3, with 21 bases in between. The V gene's germline CDR1 is MDHEN and CDR2 SYDVKM. This chain's CDR3 is CASSPSSTMDRYEQYF. CDR3 DNA sequence: TGTGCCAGCAGCCCGAGTAGTACTATGGATCGCTACGAGCAGTACTTC.

This chain joins TRBV5-1 and TRBJ2-5, with D perhaps TRBD1 or TRBD2 (6 bases each). V gave up 5 bases and J gave up 4 bases, with 12 bases separating them. Germline CDR1 SGHRS, CDR2 YFSETQ. The CDR3 is 13 residues long. The CDR3 DNA reads TGCGCCAGCAGTATCGGGGGCGGAGAGACCCAGTACTTC. Protein: CASSIGGGETQYF.

The chain joins TRBV3-1 to TRBJ1-2; 7 bases map to TRBD1. The CDR3 is made up of 14 amino acids. Unmatched junction bases numbered 8, after V lost 2 bases and J lost 8 bases. Germline assignment: CDR1 LGHDT and CDR2 YNNKEL (reference sequence). The DNA for the CDR3 is TGTGCCAGCAGCCAAAGATTTGAGACAGGGGGCTACACCTTC. Protein sequence: CASSQRFETGGYTF.

The genes are TRBV6-2 or TRBV6-3 and TRBJ2-1; TRBD1 aligns across 7 bases. Looked up from germline, CDR1 is MNHEY and CDR2 is SVGEGT. Trimming cost V 4 bases and J 2 bases; bases outside gene matches: 5. The CDR3 has 15 amino acids. The chain's CDR3 is CASSSGQDPYNEQFF. The DNA of the CDR3 is TGTGCCAGCAGTTCTGGACAGGACCCCTACAATGAGCAGTTCTTC.

This clonotype appeared a few times. In DNA form, the CDR3 reads TGCAGTGCTAGAGCGGGACATACGGACCGGGACTTGAACACCGGGGAGCTGTTTTTT. It codes for CSARAGHTDRDLNTGELFF. This chain connects TRBV20-1 to TRBJ2-2; D could derive from TRBD1 or TRBD2 (6 bases each). Deletions cut 1 base from V and 1 base from J, with 22 bases between. Germline CDR1 DFQATT, CDR2 SNEGSKA (reference sequence). This CDR3 has 19 residues.

The chain joins TRBV6-1 to TRBJ1-6; 7 nucleotides match TRBD1. Germline-derived CDR1 and CDR2 are MNHNS and SASEGT. V gave up 5 bases and J gave up 9 bases; unmatched junction bases: 7. This CDR3 region has 14 residues. The CDR3 DNA reads TGTGCCAGCAGTCCCGGGACAGCACCTTCACCCCTCCACTTT. Protein product: CASSPGTAPSPLHF.

The chain couples TRBV3-1 to TRBJ1-1; TRBD1 aligns across 7 bases. The CDR3 has 14 amino acids. Per the germline V gene, CDR1 is LGHDT and CDR2 is YNNKEL (reference sequence). Trimming at V came to 1 base and at J to 4 bases, leaving 3 bases not matched to a gene. The CDR3 coding sequence is TGTGCCAGCAGCCAAGGACAGGGATCCACTGAAGCTTTCTTT. It specifies CASSQGQGSTEAFF.

This clonotype was detected a few times. The chain employs TRBV27 and TRBJ1-1, with a tentative D call TRBD1 (6 bases). Germline-derived CDR1 and CDR2 are MNHEY and SMNVEV (reference sequence). The CDR3 is 14 residues long. Trimming shortened V by 6 bases and J by 1 base, and 12 bases separated the two germline ends. This CDR3 is CASRAGHTNTEAFF. The CDR3 DNA follows: TGTGCCAGCAGAGCGGGACACACGAACACTGAAGCTTTCTTT.